The clone carrying this T cell receptor (beta chain) turned up a few times. Time point specified: cycle 4 day 1 (C4D1), after 5 to 7 weeks of nivolumab. Every patient had relapsed following autologous stem cell transplantation, and cohorts differed in brentuximab vedotin exposure. This CDR3 contains 17 residues. The germline CDR1 and CDR2 sequences are SGHAT and FQDESV (reference sequence). V dropped 4 bases and J dropped 1 base, with 18 bases sitting between them. These data originate in a study of PD-1 blockade in classical Hodgkin lymphoma. The protocol was immunoSEQ multiplex PCR, while the TCRdb copy is restricted to in-frame clones and leaves out a portion. The data show about 39,000 clones, around 80% seen once.

This TCR was sampled from a human donor with classical Hodgkin lymphoma. The sequencing here drew on peripheral blood mononuclear cells (PBMCs), taken before the fourth cycle of nivolumab. The gene calls are TRBV11-1 and TRBJ2-3, with D possibly TRBD1 on 5 matching bases. This CDR3 is CASSSSLTGVGTDTQYF. Here the CDR3 DNA reads TGTGCCAGCAGCTCTTCACTCACAGGAGTCGGCACAGATACGCAGTATTTT.